By sample fraction, the clone carrying this T cell receptor beta chain is medium-sized (0.01 to 0.1%). What it recognizes is unknown. This record comes from a study of liver allograft versus peripheral blood T cells. For the study at large: T cell receptor repertoires in transplanted livers were compared with those in recipients' peripheral blood. Study-wide results and caveats: Liver allograft and peripheral blood T cell receptor repertoires reportedly differed.

TCRdb re-derived calls from the reads in MiXCR, one entry per CDR3 protein. Altogether about 2,100 distinct CDR3 sequences are present, around 14% being singletons, with the ten largest covering around 9%. There are 14 residues in the CDR3. Between the trimmed V and J ends, which lost 8 bases and 2 bases, there was a span of 14 bases. The germline CDR1 and CDR2 sequences are MNHEY and SVGAGI. The TCR was taken from a human patient who had a liver transplant. Among the T cells, some may be from the graft donor. V is TRBV6-5 and J is TRBJ2-3; D is perhaps TRBD1 (5 bases). The CDR3, as DNA: TGTGCCAGCTCCGACAGTACCCTCACAGATACGCAGTATTTT. Encoded protein: CASSDSTLTDTQYF.